Below, 15 T cell receptor beta chains from the same sample are listed, as sequenced in a study of cytomegalovirus exposure and HLA in healthy donors. 60 Vbeta and 13 Jbeta primers were used in PCR. Assay: immunoSEQ multiplex PCR; the TCRdb copy retains only in-frame clones and omits some. The repertoire holds about 200,000 clones, with about 85% as singletons. Specimen: PBMCs. These receptors all stem from a woman between 50 and 59 years old in good health and CMV-seronegative.

The chain couples TRBV29-1 to TRBJ1-3; maybe TRBD1 (5 bases). The V and J ends lost 4 bases and 0 bases respectively, with 13 bases between them. Germline CDR1 is SQVTM and CDR2 is ANQGSEA. The CDR3 is 15 residues long. CDR3 nucleotide sequence: TGCAGCGTTGTTCAGGGTGCCGGCTCTGGAAACACCATATATTTT. Protein: CSVVQGAGSGNTIYF.

This sequence joins TRBV15 and TRBJ1-6; possibly TRBD1 for D (6 bases). The CDR3 is 15 amino acids. The V gene's germline CDR1 is LNHNV and CDR2 YYDKDF (reference sequence). Trimming stripped 1 base from V and 9 bases from J, with 13 bases between. This CDR3 reads CATSRVGQGFSPLHF. For the CDR3, the DNA is TGTGCCACCAGCAGAGTCGGGCAGGGGTTTTCACCCCTCCACTTT. Full variable domain (rest looked up from reference TRBV15 and TRBJ1-6): DAMVIQNPRYQVTQFGKPVTLSCSQTLNHNVMYWYQQKSSQAPKLLFHYYDKDFNNEADTPDNFQSRRPNTSFCFLDIRSPGLGDTAMYLCATSRVGQGFSPLHFGNGTRLTVT.

The CDR3 nucleotides read TGTGCCAGCAGCGTCAAGCAGGGGGCTGACACTGAAGCTTTCTTT. Translating it yields CASSVKQGADTEAFF. The chain couples TRBV9 to TRBJ1-1, with 8 positions matching TRBD1. V dropped 2 bases and J dropped 3; count of bases not matched to a gene: 6. Germline loops: CDR1 SGDLS, CDR2 YYNGEE. The CDR3 is 15 residues long.

The J gene is TRBJ1-2, the V gene TRBV14; D not certain. V lost 1 base and J 2 bases, leaving 14 bases between the germline ends. CDR3 size: 16 residues. CDR1 and CDR2 from the germline V gene are SGHDN and FVKESK. In nucleotides, the CDR3 is TGTGCCAGCAGCCAAGGAAGAGGGATAGGGAACTATGGCTACACCTTC. Protein sequence: CASSQGRGIGNYGYTF. Full variable domain (missing parts from reference TRBV14 and TRBJ1-2): EAGVTQFPSHSVIEKGQTVTLRCDPISGHDNLYWYRRVMGKEIKFLLHFVKESKQDESGMPNNRFLAERTGGTYSTLKVQPAELEDSGVYFCASSQGRGIGNYGYTFGSGTRLTVV.

This rearrangement joins TRBV27 to TRBJ1-2; D unresolved. The V and J ends lost 2 bases and 7 bases respectively, with 11 bases between them. The CDR3 consists of 13 residues. The germline V gene encodes CDR1 MNHEY and CDR2 SMNVEV (reference sequence). The CDR3 protein is CASSLREAGGYTF. CDR3 sequence (DNA): TGTGCCAGCAGTTTAAGGGAGGCGGGTGGCTACACCTTC.

The chain couples TRBV20-1 to TRBJ1-3; no clear D. CDR3 size: 11 residues. Germline values: CDR1 DFQATT, CDR2 SNEGSKA (reference sequence). Trimming took 3 bases from V and 7 from J, leaving 7 bases between them. The CDR3 DNA sequence: TGCAGTGCTAGGGGCCGGAACACCATATATTTT. It codes for CSARGRNTIYF.

In its sample, this clone was seen once. The V call is TRBV19, the J call TRBJ1-3; the match to TRBD1 covers 8 bases. V lost 3 bases, J lost 4 bases, and 5 bases stayed unmatched. CDR1 and CDR2 from the germline V gene are LNHDA and SQIVND (reference sequence). The length of the CDR3 is 15 residues. The CDR3 protein is CASSIGRGQGNTIYF. The CDR3, as DNA: TGTGCCAGTAGTATCGGCAGGGGGCAAGGAAACACCATATATTTT. The variable domain in full, completed from reference TRBV19 and TRBJ1-3, reads DGGITQSPKYLFRKEGQNVTLSCEQNLNHDAMYWYRQDPGQGLRLIYYSQIVNDFQKGDIAEGYSVSREKKESFPLTVTSAQKNPTAFYLCASSIGRGQGNTIYFGEGSWLTVV.

This chain links TRBV19 with TRBJ2-1, with D maybe TRBD1 (6 bases). V was cut by 3 bases and J by 4 bases, with 13 bases left in between. The CDR3 totals 15 residues. In germline, CDR1 is LNHDA, CDR2 SQIVND (reference sequence). The CDR3 region is CASSIGGNSYNEQFF. The CDR3 DNA follows: TGTGCCAGTAGTATTGGGGGCAACTCTTACAATGAGCAGTTCTTC.

J is TRBJ1-4 and V is TRBV9; 9 positions agree with TRBD1. J was trimmed by 8 bases and V by 0 bases; bases with no gene match: 11. The CDR3 is made up of 17 amino acids. CDR1 is SGDLS and CDR2 is YYNGEE in the germline V gene. The CDR3 loop is CASSVEGDREREEKLFF. The CDR3 nucleotides are TGTGCCAGCAGCGTAGAGGGGGACAGGGAAAGAGAAGAAAAACTGTTTTTT. The full variable domain, with the rest looked up from reference TRBV9 and TRBJ1-4, is DSGVTQTPKHLITATGQRVTLRCSPRSGDLSVYWYQQSLDQGLQFLIQYYNGEERAKGNILERFSAQQFPDLHSELNLSSLELGDSALYFCASSVEGDREREEKLFFGSGTQLSVL.

The J gene is TRBJ1-1, the V gene TRBV18; 10 bases align to TRBD1. With 6 bases clipped from V and 1 base from J, the junction kept 8 bases outside the gene matches. The CDR3 consists of 16 residues. Looked up from germline, CDR1 is KGHSH and CDR2 is LQKENI. CDR3 region: CASSLGQGLENTEAFF. DNA of the CDR3: TGTGCCAGCTCGCTGGGACAGGGGCTCGAGAACACTGAAGCTTTCTTT.

The CDR3 spells CASSFDGPGASYEQYF. CDR3 sequence (DNA): TGTGCCAGCAGCTTTGACGGGCCAGGGGCTTCCTACGAGCAGTACTTC. This chain uses TRBV7-9 with TRBJ2-7; weak D call: TRBD1 (6 bases). Trimming cost V 3 bases and J 1 base, with 16 bases left between them. This CDR3 has 16 amino acids. Germline V CDR1 and CDR2: SEHNR, FQNEAQ (reference sequence).

The CDR3 loop reads CASSMVGGVTEAFF. CDR3 bases: TGCGCCAGCAGCATGGTTGGAGGGGTCACTGAAGCTTTCTTT. The rearrangement uses TRBV5-1 and TRBJ1-1; maybe TRBD1 (5 bases). In germline, CDR1 is SGHRS, CDR2 YFSETQ. The CDR3 is made up of 14 amino acids. The V end was cut by 4 bases, the J end by 4 bases, with 14 bases between.

V usage is TRBV5-4 and J usage is TRBJ2-1, with D possibly TRBD2 on 7 matching bases. Germline V gene sequence: CDR1 SGHNT, CDR2 YYREEE (reference sequence). The CDR3 totals 16 residues. The germline V and J ends were trimmed by 1 base and 8 bases, with 19 bases remaining between them. CDR3 amino acids: CASSLIGGPPLHEQFF. DNA of the CDR3: TGTGCCAGCAGCTTGATCGGGGGGCCCCCCCTACATGAGCAGTTCTTC.

This sequence joins TRBV7-2 and TRBJ1-2; 10 nucleotides match TRBD1. Trimming took 6 bases from V and 8 from J; bases not matched to a gene: 9. CDR3 size: 14 residues. Germline values: CDR1 SGHTA, CDR2 FQGNSA. The CDR3 sequence: CASRMGQGKEGYTF. In DNA, the CDR3 is TGTGCCAGCAGGATGGGACAGGGGAAGGAAGGCTACACCTTC.

The rearrangement links TRBV6-5 to TRBJ2-1, with TRBD2 matching over 12 bases. J lost 7 bases, V lost 5 bases, and 6 bases had no gene match. CDR3 size: 15 residues. Looked up from germline, CDR1 is MNHEY and CDR2 is SVGAGI. CDR3 region: CASSLAGGPGNEQFF. The CDR3 coding sequence is TGTGCCAGCAGTCTAGCGGGGGGGCCTGGGAATGAGCAGTTCTTC.